Following are 14 T cell receptor beta chains from one sample sequenced in a study of radiotherapy plus CTLA-4 blockade in lung cancer (dated by TCRdb to between 2018 and 2020). The library was built by means of the immunoSEQ multiplex PCR assay. Entries here come from immuneACCESS through TCRdb and include only in-frame sequences with V and J called. Some clones fail to appear in such tables; in the studies checked, an unresolved V gene covers under half of the shortfall, and the cause of the remainder is unknown. The sample table records about 70,000 clones; 79% of these occur just once. The top ten hold roughly a tenth of the sample. The sequenced sample was peripheral blood, obtained from a patient treated with radiotherapy plus ipilimumab. These receptors all stem from a human donor with non-small cell lung cancer who had a complete response to radiotherapy plus ipilimumab.

This chain uses TRBV10-2 with TRBJ2-5; TRBD2 might be the D (6 bases). Gene TRBJ2-7 matches the end of the DNA better, so the J call may be wrong. The CDR3 has 14 amino acids. CDR1 is WSHSY, CDR2 SAAADI, per germline. CDR3 sequence (DNA): TGCGCCAGCAGTGAGCGGGGACTCCTCTACGAGCAGTACTTC. Translation: CASSERGLLYEQYF.

The chain couples TRBV4-1 to TRBJ2-1, with TRBD2 identical over 9 bases. Germline CDR1 reads MGHRA; CDR2 reads YSYEKL. The length of the CDR3 is 15 residues. Germline trimming cut 6 bases from V and 7 bases from J; bases unmatched to any gene: 10. The CDR3 DNA reads as TGCGCCAGCAGTCGAGCGGGGGGTTCGGAGAATGAGCAGTTCTTC. Its translation is CASSRAGGSENEQFF.

The genes are TRBV5-5 and TRBJ2-2; 7 bases map to TRBD2. Looked up from germline, CDR1 is SGHKS and CDR2 is YYEKEE (reference sequence). This CDR3 contains 16 residues. The V gene end was trimmed by 0 bases and the J gene end by 3 bases; junction bases not matched to a gene: 5. DNA of the CDR3: TGTGCCAGCAGCTTGGAGGGAGGGCGGTACACCGGGGAGCTGTTTTTT. Its protein product is CASSLEGGRYTGELFF.

The chain employs TRBV18 and TRBJ2-7, with D perhaps TRBD2 (6 bases). CDR1 and CDR2 from the germline V gene are KGHSH and LQKENI. This CDR3 has 14 amino acids. V gave up 0 bases and J gave up 5 bases, with 11 bases separating them. CDR3: CASSPPTRVHEQYF. The DNA of the CDR3 is TGTGCCAGCTCACCACCGACTAGGGTGCACGAGCAGTACTTC.

The V and J genes are TRBV7-2 and TRBJ2-3, with D uncertain. CDR3 length: 13 residues. Trimming cost V 0 bases and J 4 bases, with 5 bases left between them. In germline, CDR1 is SGHTA, CDR2 FQGNSA. The CDR3: CASSLALADTQYF. CDR3 in DNA: TGTGCCAGCAGCTTAGCGTTGGCAGATACGCAGTATTTT. Looking up the rest from reference TRBV7-2 and TRBJ2-3 gives the full variable domain: GAGVSQSPSNKVTEKGKDVELRCDPISGHTALYWYRQSLGQGLEFLIYFQGNSAPDKSGLPSDRFSAERTGGSVSTLTIQRTQQEDSAVYLCASSLALADTQYFGPGTRLTVL.

This chain joins TRBV5-4 and TRBJ1-6; D uncertain. Germline lookup yields CDR1 SGHNT and CDR2 YYREEE (reference sequence). This CDR3 is built from 14 residues. With 0 bases removed from V and 7 bases from J, the gap between germline ends came to 8 bases. The DNA for the CDR3 is TGTGCCAGCAGCTTGGAGGGAAACAATTCACCCCTCCACTTT. Protein sequence: CASSLEGNNSPLHF.

The J gene is TRBJ2-3, the V gene TRBV10-1; 12 bases line up with TRBD2. CDR1 and CDR2 (germline): WNHNN, SYGVQD (reference sequence). V lost 0 bases to trimming and J lost 5 bases; unmatched junction nucleotides: 3. The CDR3 has 16 amino acids. The CDR3 protein is CASSESASGRVDTQYF. The CDR3 nucleotides are TGCGCCAGCAGTGAGTCGGCTAGCGGGAGGGTAGATACGCAGTATTTT.

The chain joins TRBV25-1 to TRBJ2-5; D remains ambiguous. The germline gives CDR1 MGHDK, CDR2 SYGVNS. Trimming shortened V by 4 bases and J by 0 bases, and 9 bases separated the two germline ends. This CDR3 is built from 14 residues. The CDR3 DNA sequence: TGTGCCAGCAGTGGACATGTGTACCAAGAGACCCAGTACTTC. Residues: CASSGHVYQETQYF.

A single count supports this clone. The chain uses TRBV5-4 and TRBJ1-2; maybe TRBD1 (5 bases). Trimming took off 0 bases at V and 3 bases at J, with 12 bases between the two ends. CDR1 is SGHNT and CDR2 is YYREEE in the germline V gene (reference sequence). This CDR3 has 15 residues. The CDR3: CASSLGAGTYYGYTF. DNA of the CDR3: TGTGCCAGCAGCTTGGGGGCAGGGACCTACTATGGCTACACCTTC. Full variable domain (missing parts from reference TRBV5-4 and TRBJ1-2): ETGVTQSPTHLIKTRGQQVTLRCSSQSGHNTVSWYQQALGQGPQFIFQYYREEENGRGNFPPRFSGLQFPNYSSELNVNALELDDSALYLCASSLGAGTYYGYTFGSGTRLTVV.

For this clone: A much larger clone differs by one base, so this may be a read error. V usage is TRBV7-8 and J usage is TRBJ1-3; D is uncertain. This CDR3 spans 13 amino acids. Germline-derived CDR1 and CDR2 are SGHVS and FQNEAQ. V was trimmed by 5 bases and J by 0 bases, leaving 5 bases between them. As DNA, the CDR3 is TGTGCCAGCAGCGCGAGCTCTGGAAACACCATATATTTT. Translated, it gives CASSASSGNTIYF.

CDR3 sequence reads: CASSVAWGNYGYTF. In nucleotides, the CDR3 is TGTGCCAGCAGCGTAGCATGGGGTAACTATGGCTACACCTTC. The J gene is TRBJ1-2, the V gene TRBV9; D uncertain. CDR3 size: 14 residues. Germline CDR1 SGDLS, CDR2 YYNGEE. The V gene lost 0 bases and the J gene lost 1 base, with 7 bases spanning the gap.

This chain uses TRBV11-3 with TRBJ1-1, with D uncertain. The length of the CDR3 is 14 residues. Trimming removed 5 bases at V and 1 base at J, with 11 bases between. Germline V lookup: CDR1 SGHNT, CDR2 YENEEA. The CDR3 nucleotides read TGTGCCAGCAGCAAACCGGGTCCGAACACTGAAGCTTTCTTT. It is translated as CASSKPGPNTEAFF. The variable domain in full, with the rest retrieved from reference TRBV11-3 and TRBJ1-1, is EAGVVQSPRYKIIEKKQPVAFWCNPISGHNTLYWYLQNLGQGPELLIRYENEEAVDDSQLPKDRFSAERLKGVDSTLKIQPAELGDSAVYLCASSKPGPNTEAFFGQGTRLTVV.

This chain uses TRBV5-1 with TRBJ2-1; weak D call: TRBD1 (5 bases). This CDR3 comprises 14 residues. The V end lost 2 bases, the J end lost 7 bases, and 13 bases lay between the germline ends. In germline, CDR1 is SGHRS, CDR2 YFSETQ. CDR3 in amino acids: CASSLGELNNEQFF. The CDR3, as DNA: TGCGCCAGCAGCTTAGGGGAATTGAATAATGAGCAGTTCTTC.

The chain carries TRBV6-6 and TRBJ2-7; D is ambiguous. The CDR3 has 13 amino acids. Looked up from germline, CDR1 is MNHNY and CDR2 is SVGAGI (reference sequence). V was cut by 0 bases and J by 3 bases, with 6 bases left in between. The CDR3 sequence is CASSYSESYEQYV. CDR3 nucleotide sequence: TGTGCCAGCAGTTACTCGGAAAGCTACGAGCAGTACGTC.